Presented here are 8 T cell receptor beta chains from one specimen sequenced in a study of cytomegalovirus exposure and HLA in healthy donors. Researchers ran the PCR with 60 Vbeta and 13 Jbeta primers. Clones were read by immunoSEQ multiplex PCR, and TCRdb kept only the in-frame ones, dropping some. The sample holds roughly 96,000 clones, approximately 72% seen once. Sequencing used PBMCs. Source of these receptors: a woman aged 65 to 85 in good health and CMV-seropositive.

The V gene is TRBV19, the J gene TRBJ2-3, with D possibly TRBD1 on 5 matching bases. Deletions cut 3 bases from V and 3 bases from J, with 7 bases between. The CDR3 sequence is 13 residues long. CDR1 and CDR2 (germline): LNHDA, SQIVND (reference sequence). The CDR3 is CASSIPGTDTQYF. CDR3 sequence (DNA): TGTGCCAGTAGTATCCCAGGGACAGATACGCAGTATTTT.

This clone was recorded a few times. The chain carries TRBV5-6 and TRBJ1-2; 7 nucleotides align to TRBD1. The CDR3 extends over 14 amino acids. Germline CDR1 SGHDT, CDR2 YYEEEE. With 4 bases clipped from V and 6 bases from J, the junction kept 9 bases outside the gene matches. As DNA, the CDR3 is TGTGCCAGCAGCGCGACCCGACAGGGTGATGGCTACACCTTC. Its translation is CASSATRQGDGYTF.

In this sample, this clone turned up once. The genes are TRBV19 and TRBJ2-3; 7 bases are a match to TRBD2. The CDR3 length is 19 residues. V was clipped by 6 bases and J by 3 bases; unmatched bases: 21. The germline gives CDR1 LNHDA, CDR2 SQIVND (reference sequence). CDR3 in amino acids: CASSRLRTRPPGGTDTQYF. The CDR3 nucleotides are TGTGCCAGTAGCCGCTTGAGAACAAGGCCTCCCGGGGGGACAGATACGCAGTATTTT.

In the case of this clone: The same CDR3 arises from other DNA sequences in this sample as well. V usage is TRBV15 and J usage is TRBJ2-5; possible D gene TRBD1, 6 bases. The CDR3 loop spans 13 amino acids. Trimming stripped 3 bases from V and 1 base from J, with 6 bases between. Germline CDR1 is LNHNV and CDR2 is YYDKDF (reference sequence). The CDR3 DNA reads TGTGCCACCAGCAGGGACAGCCAAGAGACCCAGTACTTC. It specifies CATSRDSQETQYF.

The chain carries TRBV27 and TRBJ1-5, with D unclear. Per the germline V gene, CDR1 is MNHEY and CDR2 is SMNVEV (reference sequence). CDR3 length: 13 residues. V was trimmed by 0 bases and J by 7 bases, leaving 7 bases between them. CDR3 in DNA: TGTGCCAGCAGTTTATCAGAGTGGCAGCCCCAGCATTTT. Translating it yields CASSLSEWQPQHF.

This clone was detected only once. V and J are TRBV19 and TRBJ2-7; tentative D call: TRBD2 (6 bases). V was pared by 0 bases and J by 3 bases, with 12 bases between. Per the germline V gene, CDR1 is LNHDA and CDR2 is SQIVND (reference sequence). The CDR3 is made up of 15 amino acids. The CDR3 bases are TGTGCCAGTAGTATAGACGGGACTGTGTTCTACGAGCAGTACTTC. Translating gives CASSIDGTVFYEQYF.

This clone has a handful of counts. This sequence joins TRBV19 and TRBJ2-3; 7 bases map to TRBD1. The CDR3 sequence is 17 residues long. V shed 6 bases, J shed 5 bases, and the junction held 17 bases outside the gene matches. Per germline, CDR1 LNHDA and CDR2 SQIVND (reference sequence). The CDR3 here is CASSSLGQTGSIDTQYF. The CDR3 DNA follows: TGTGCCAGTAGCTCCCTCGGTCAGACAGGGTCTATAGATACGCAGTATTTT.

The chain joins TRBV11-3 to TRBJ2-2; tentatively, D is TRBD1 (5 bases). CDR3 length: 14 amino acids. Trimming stripped 5 bases from V and 4 bases from J, with 11 bases between. Germline CDR1 reads SGHNT; CDR2 reads YENEEA. For the CDR3, the DNA is TGTGCCAGCAGCCTGGGGCCGGCCACCGGGGAGCTGTTTTTT. Protein sequence: CASSLGPATGELFF.